The present TCR beta chain was sequenced within a study of identical twins. Study-wide results and limits: Modelling underestimated the level of out-of-frame TCR alpha sharing observed in monozygotic twins.

Germline loops: CDR1 KGHDR, CDR2 SFDVKD. V shed 2 bases and J shed 2 bases, with 17 bases lying between them. This CDR3 has 17 residues. TCRdb ran MiXCR on the 5' RACE reads and lists one entry per CDR3 protein. The sample includes about 920,000 distinct CDR3 sequences, about 12% seen only once; the top ten take about 1.5%. About this clonotype: Its antigen is unidentified.

This sample was shared with a second study, whose subject was yellow fever vaccine responses in identical twins.

The chain is built from TRBV24-1 and TRBJ1-2; D ambiguous. The receptor comes from a woman aged 18-29 years in good health. Sequenced input: PBMCs. CDR3 residues: CATSDSSAAFENYGYTF. The CDR3 bases are TGTGCCACCAGTGATTCGAGCGCGGCTTTCGAGAACTATGGCTACACCTTC.